The 14 T cell receptor beta chains presented below share a single source sample, sequenced in a study of monozygotic twins with inflammatory bowel disease. TCRdb re-called the 5' RACE reads; every CDR3 protein appears as one record, without DNA. Recorded here are over 90,000 distinct CDR3 sequences; the top ten clones represent 1.9%. The sample was blood. Receptors were obtained from a human donor with ulcerative colitis or Crohn's disease, or a healthy co-twin of an affected twin (not recorded which).

The V call is TRBV18, the J call TRBJ2-7; with no DNA, the TCRdb D assignment of TRBD1 cannot be verified. Germline-derived CDR1 and CDR2 are KGHSH and LQKENI. This CDR3 spans 14 amino acids. CDR3 amino acids: CASSPGQIAYEQYF.

The CDR3 protein is CASRYTDTQYF. The chain combines TRBV12-3 or TRBV12-4 with TRBJ2-3. The CDR3 loop spans 11 amino acids.

The rearrangement uses TRBV5-5 and TRBJ2-2; the D call from TCRdb, TRBD1, cannot be confirmed without DNA. This CDR3 comprises 17 residues. Germline CDR1 and CDR2: SGHKS and YYEKEE (reference sequence). The CDR3 is CASSLDIRGRGTGELFF. The full variable domain, rest sourced from reference TRBV5-5 and TRBJ2-2, is DAGVTQSPTHLIKTRGQQVTLRCSPISGHKSVSWYQQVLGQGPQFIFQYYEKEERGRGNFPDRFSARQFPNYSSELNVNALLLGDSALYLCASSLDIRGRGTGELFFGEGSRLTVL.

The chain joins TRBV7-9 to TRBJ2-7. Germline CDR1 reads SEHNR; CDR2 reads FQNEAQ (reference sequence). The CDR3 sequence is 14 residues long. CDR3 sequence: CASSPNTRSYEQYF.

The gene calls are TRBV4-2 and TRBJ2-7; the D call of TRBD1 rests on TCRdb alone, since no DNA is present to check it. The CDR3 totals 18 residues. Germline V lookup: CDR1 LGHNA, CDR2 YNFKEQ. This chain's CDR3 is CASSQKFSGTGNRYEQYF.

J is TRBJ1-4 and V is TRBV7-9. The CDR3 extends over 15 amino acids. Germline assignment: CDR1 SEHNR and CDR2 FQNEAQ (reference sequence). The CDR3 here is CASSQRAEANEKLFF.

The rearrangement links TRBV29-1 to TRBJ2-7; TCRdb gives TRBD2 as the D gene, but with no DNA this cannot be confirmed. CDR1 SQVTM and CDR2 ANQGSEA come from the germline V gene. The CDR3 runs to 15 residues. The CDR3 here is CSVERGLAGVYEQYF.

This chain links TRBV25-1 with TRBJ1-4; absent DNA, TCRdb's TRBD1 call cannot be checked. Germline CDR1 and CDR2: MGHDK and SYGVNS. The CDR3 totals 15 residues. CDR3 sequence: CASSEFVQGVGKLFF.

This chain uses TRBV6-1 with TRBJ2-3; TCRdb gives TRBD2 as the D gene, but with no DNA this cannot be confirmed. The CDR3 consists of 16 residues. Germline V gene sequence: CDR1 MNHNS, CDR2 SASEGT. The CDR3 sequence: CASSPGASGRFDTQYF.

The chain recombines TRBV5-1 with TRBJ2-1; TCRdb reports TRBD2, a call that lacks DNA to check it against. The CDR3 is 15 residues long. Germline V gives CDR1 SGHRS, CDR2 YFSETQ. The CDR3 sequence: CASSLIGLAGNEQFF.

The chain employs TRBV12-3 or TRBV12-4 and TRBJ2-5; absent DNA, TCRdb's TRBD1 call cannot be checked. The CDR3 is 17 residues long. The CDR3 loop reads CASSLGLLGGIQETQYF.

The V gene is TRBV7-9, the J gene TRBJ2-5; absent DNA, TCRdb's TRBD1 call cannot be checked. Germline V gives CDR1 SEHNR, CDR2 FQNEAQ (reference sequence). This CDR3 spans 14 amino acids. CDR3 sequence reads: CASSLRGTVETQYF. The full variable domain, with the rest looked up from reference TRBV7-9 and TRBJ2-5, is DTGVSQNPRHKITKRGQNVTFRCDPISEHNRLYWYRQTLGQGPEFLTYFQNEAQLEKSRLLSDRFSAERPKGSFSTLEIQRTEQGDSAMYLCASSLRGTVETQYFGPGTRLLVL.

This chain connects TRBV7-9 to TRBJ2-7; the TCRdb D gene call, TRBD1, has no DNA to confirm it. Germline V lookup: CDR1 SEHNR, CDR2 FQNEAQ (reference sequence). The CDR3 covers 14 residues. This CDR3 reads CASSTRGRTYEQYF.

This chain joins TRBV19 and TRBJ2-3; no DNA is available, so the TRBD2 call from TCRdb remains unchecked. The CDR3 covers 19 residues. In germline, CDR1 is LNHDA, CDR2 SQIVND (reference sequence). This chain's CDR3 is CASRELAGGSSLGTDTQYF.